This TCR beta chain was documented in a study of blood T cell repertoires in COVID-19. In the authors' methods: Amplification of reference gene primers provided the estimated nucleated cell counts. The repertoire was sequenced with immunoSEQ multiplex PCR; TCRdb's copy has only in-frame clones and lacks some. V and J calls and clone size come straight from that table; D and trimming were deduced from the DNA. The data contain around 300,000 clones, 86% of them seen just once; the ten biggest clones take up 2% to 2.5%. Germline V gene sequence: CDR1 LGHNA, CDR2 YNFKEQ. The V segment lost 0 bases and the J segment 6 bases; nucleotides outside the gene matches: 8. The CDR3 runs to 15 residues.

The sequencing sample was made of peripheral blood. This rearrangement joins TRBV4-2 to TRBJ2-7; 7 nucleotides line up with TRBD1. The sequence derives from a woman aged 25 to 39 who had recovered from COVID-19. The CDR3 protein is CASSQDGVGGSEQYF. DNA of the CDR3: TGTGCCAGCAGCCAAGACGGGGTAGGGGGCAGCGAGCAGTACTTC.